This T cell receptor beta chain was documented in a study of blood T cell repertoires in COVID-19. Overall study context: Specimens from acute and convalescent COVID-19 originated in the United States, Italy and Spain.

Method: immunoSEQ multiplex PCR; TCRdb's copy keeps in-frame clones and lacks some. The data contain about 53,000 clones, approximately 80% of them singletons. CDR1 is SGDLS, CDR2 YYNGEE, per germline. CDR3 size: 15 residues. With 5 bases removed from V and 6 bases from J, the gap between germline ends came to 18 bases. The chain combines TRBV9 with TRBJ2-1; TRBD2 might be the D (6 bases). The sample taken for sequencing was peripheral blood. The receptor was isolated from a human donor in a cohort sampled during active COVID-19. DNA for the CDR3: TGTGCCAGCAGTCGCACGGGGACTCCGACCAATGAGCAGTTCTTC. It yields the protein CASSRTGTPTNEQFF.